Described below is a single TCR beta chain sequence and its context. This clone appeared once. Its antigen is not yet known. No base-level quality is on record; no much larger clone is a single base apart. These data originate in a study of cytomegalovirus exposure and HLA in healthy donors (dated by TCRdb to about 2017). Regarding the study in general: According to a later analysis, the roughly 120 validation repertoires were produced on the same platform as the 700 or so repertoires of the first cohort. The study aimed to test whether cataloging public T cell receptors could reveal signatures of past pathogen exposure. Along with the approximately 700-subject first cohort, a separate validation cohort of about 110 different subjects was used. High-throughput TCR immunosequencing, statistical association of individual TCRs with disease status, and machine learning were combined to predict cytomegalovirus infection status. Paper-wide results and their limitations: The authors suggested that the approach could potentially be generalized to other disease states and immunological phenotypes. Across donors, most TCR sequences were observed very rarely, whereas some public TCRs were present in many individuals. All 110 or so repertoires were used to score co-occurrence in the validation cohort in a later analysis, because that analysis had no HLA typing for the cohort. In both the original and validation cohorts, the classifier was reported to diagnose cytomegalovirus status with high specificity and sensitivity. A few of the identified cytomegalovirus-associated TCR beta chains were confirmed in vitro to be specific for cytomegalovirus antigens. In a later analysis, TCRs clustered in the first cohort were found to also tend to co-occur in the 120 validation repertoires, with 94% of cluster scores above 0. A total of about 150 TCR beta chains were listed by the study as associated with cytomegalovirus.

The library was built by means of the immunoSEQ multiplex PCR assay. Per the authors' processing: A statistical classification framework was built for diagnosing cytomegalovirus status from the catalog of TCR beta chain sequences. As stored in TCRdb, this immuneACCESS dataset retains in-frame rearrangements with V and J assigned. A fraction of the clones does not appear; measured against another copy, unresolved V genes explain less than half of the discrepancy, and the remainder lacks a known reason. The DNA gave D and trimming, while V, J and clone size come from that table. A total of about 270,000 clones appear in this sample, approximately 86% of them only once. The ten largest clonotypes hold 1% of the sample. The donors belonged to the validation cohort of roughly 120 subjects, which was separate from the roughly 700-subject first cohort. Relative to germline, V is missing 0 bases and J is missing 2 bases, with 6 bases of the junction outside any gene match. The cysteine opens and the phenylalanine closes a CDR3 of 17 amino acids. Only the CDR3 portion is preserved as DNA: 51 bases, with reading frame beginning at the first base. From the germline V gene, CDR1 is SGHRS and CDR2 is YFSETQ.

The receptor chain draws on TRBV5-1 and TRBJ2-2; TRBD2 matches 8 bases in the middle. The specimen sequenced was PBMCs. The clonotype was recovered from a woman younger than 30 in good health and CMV-seronegative. For the CDR3, the sequence is CASSLGTSSFNTGELFF. In nucleotides, the sequence is TGCGCCAGCAGCTTGGGGACTAGCAGTTTCAACACCGGGGAGCTGTTTTTT. Outside the CDR3, residues come from the reference TRBV5-1 and TRBJ2-2 proteins, so the full variable domain is: KAGVTQTPRYLIKTRGQQVTLSCSPISGHRSVSWYQQTPGQGLQFLFEYFSETQRNKGNFPGRFSGRQFSNSRSEMNVSTLELGDSALYLCASSLGTSSFNTGELFFGEGSRLTVL.